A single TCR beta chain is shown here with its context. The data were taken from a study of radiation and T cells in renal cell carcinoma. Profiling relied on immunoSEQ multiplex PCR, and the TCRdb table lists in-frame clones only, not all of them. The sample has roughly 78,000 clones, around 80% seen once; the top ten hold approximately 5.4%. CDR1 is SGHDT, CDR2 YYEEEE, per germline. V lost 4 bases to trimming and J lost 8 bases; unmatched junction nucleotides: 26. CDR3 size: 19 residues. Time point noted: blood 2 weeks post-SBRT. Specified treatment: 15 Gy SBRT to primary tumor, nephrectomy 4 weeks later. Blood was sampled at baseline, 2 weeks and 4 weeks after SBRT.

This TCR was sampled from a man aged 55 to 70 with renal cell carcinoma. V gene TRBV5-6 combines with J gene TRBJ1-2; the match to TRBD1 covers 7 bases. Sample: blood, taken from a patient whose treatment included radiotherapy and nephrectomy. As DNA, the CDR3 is TGTGCCAGCAGCCCGAGGATCCCGTGGACAGGTTCAGGTGAAGGAGGCTACACCTTC. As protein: CASSPRIPWTGSGEGGYTF.